A selection of T cell receptor beta chains follows, all from one sample in a study of cytomegalovirus exposure and HLA in healthy donors. Sequencing was performed with immunoSEQ multiplex PCR; in TCRdb, only in-frame clones are kept and a portion is missing. Of roughly 110,000 clones in the sample, about 74% were seen once. The specimen sequenced was PBMCs. Every receptor here comes from a middle-aged woman in good health and CMV-seropositive. Each CDR3 is given with its conserved first and last residue. D genes are given only for firm matches. Clone sizes are given selectively: once, few, many, or a class where the clone is expanded.

d_gene,j_gene,abundance,v_gene,CDR3nt,CDR3aa
-,TRBJ1-1,-,TRBV4-2,TGTGCCAGCAGCCAGCCAGGGGACACTGAAGCTTTCTTT,CASSQPGDTEAFF
TRBD1,TRBJ1-1,-,TRBV7-9,TGTGCCAGCAGCGACAGGGACAGTAGGGCTTTCTTT,CASSDRDSRAFF
-,TRBJ2-1,few,TRBV10-1,TGCGCCAGCAGTCCTTCTACTCGGGAGAAGCAGTTCTTC,CASSPSTREKQFF
-,TRBJ1-5,-,TRBV29-1,TGCAGCGTTGGGGGTAGGGACTTCAATCAGCCCCAGCATTTT,CSVGGRDFNQPQHF
-,TRBJ2-5,few,TRBV6-5,TGTGCCAGCAGCCGGGGATCGGGTGAGCAGTACTTC,CASSRGSGEQYF
TRBD1,TRBJ2-7,few,TRBV7-9,TGTGCCAGCAGCCCCCCAGGGGCCCAGGGGGCCTACGAGCAGTACTTC,CASSPPGAQGAYEQYF
-,TRBJ2-2,-,TRBV9,TGTGCCAGCAGCGCCAGGGTAACTAACACCGGGGAGCTGTTTTTT,CASSARVTNTGELFF
TRBD1,TRBJ1-4,-,TRBV2,TGTGCCAGCAGTCCCAGGGGGCTCTTGAATGAAAAACTGTTTTTT,CASSPRGLLNEKLFF
-,TRBJ1-1,-,TRBV19,TGTGCCAGTACCCGAATCGGGGGTATGAACACTGAAGCTTTCTTT,CASTRIGGMNTEAFF
-,TRBJ1-1,-,TRBV6-5,TGTGCCAGCAGTTCAAGGACAGACCCTTCCTCCACTGAAGCTTTCTTT,CASSSRTDPSSTEAFF
TRBD2,TRBJ2-5,-,TRBV4-1,TGCGCCAGCAGCCAAGACGGGACTAGCGGGGGTGTGGGGACCCAGTACTTC,CASSQDGTSGGVGTQYF
TRBD1,TRBJ1-2,-,TRBV7-9,TGTGCCAGCAGCTTAGGAGGAGGACAGGGGCTTTATGGCTACACCTTC,CASSLGGGQGLYGYTF
-,TRBJ2-5,-,TRBV7-3,TGTGCCAGCAGCTTAGGACAGCAAGAGACCCAGTACTTC,CASSLGQQETQYF
-,TRBJ2-7,-,TRBV6-1,TGTGCCAGCAGTGAAATGCGCGTTCTCGGCTACGAGCAGTACTTC,CASSEMRVLGYEQYF
-,TRBJ2-1,-,TRBV4-2,TGTGCCAGCAGCCCCATTATAGGCCTAGCTCAGGAGCAGTTCTTC,CASSPIIGLAQEQFF
TRBD1,TRBJ2-1,-,TRBV7-9,TGTGCCAGCAGCAGTGGGACAGCCTGGTATGAGCAGTTCTTC,CASSSGTAWYEQFF
-,TRBJ1-2,few,TRBV2,TGTGCCAGCAGTGAAGCTGGAACAGGGATCTATGGCTACACCTTC,CASSEAGTGIYGYTF
TRBD2,TRBJ2-1,-,TRBV5-4,TGTGCCAGCAGCGGACGGGGGGGCCTCGATGAGCAGTTCTTC,CASSGRGGLDEQFF
-,TRBJ2-4,once,TRBV4-3,TGCGCCAGCAGCCAAGATCGGACTCTGGCCAAAAACATTCAGTACTTC,CASSQDRTLAKNIQYF
-,TRBJ1-5,-,TRBV10-3,TGTGCCATCAGTGAGTCTGGGGCAGATAATCAGCCCCAGCATTTT,CAISESGADNQPQHF
TRBD2,TRBJ2-2,-,TRBV15,TGTGCCACCAGCAGTGCGGGACTAGAAGACACCGGGGAGCTGTTTTTT,CATSSAGLEDTGELFF
TRBD1,TRBJ1-1,-,TRBV7-8,TGTGCCAGCAGCCCACGACAGGGAATGAACACTGAAGCTTTCTTT,CASSPRQGMNTEAFF
-,TRBJ1-3,-,TRBV10-3,TGTGCCTCCGGCGATGGGAGGGCTTCTGGAAACACCATATATTTT,CASGDGRASGNTIYF
-,TRBJ1-1,-,TRBV2,TGTGCCAGCAGTGATCTGGACATTTCGAACACTGAAGCTTTCTTT,CASSDLDISNTEAFF
TRBD1,TRBJ1-5,-,TRBV19,TGTGCCAGTAGCTCCATGGACAGGGTAGAACGTAGCAATCAGCCCCAGCATTTT,CASSSMDRVERSNQPQHF
-,TRBJ1-6,once,TRBV9,TGTGCCAGCAGCGTAGATGGAGCTGCAACAAATTCACCCCTCCACTTT,CASSVDGAATNSPLHF
TRBD1,TRBJ2-3,-,TRBV29-1,TGCAGCGTTGGGGCCCCCTCGACAGGGAAAAGCACAGATACGCAGTATTTT,CSVGAPSTGKSTDTQYF
-,TRBJ1-5,-,TRBV30,TGTGCCTGTACGAGCCTCGGGTTAAATCAGCCCCAGCATTTT,CACTSLGLNQPQHF
-,TRBJ1-6,-,TRBV27,TGTGCCAGCAGTCGGGAGGGTAGCTCCTATAATTCACCCCTCCACTTT,CASSREGSSYNSPLHF
-,TRBJ1-1,-,TRBV29-1,TGCAGCGTTGAGGCAGGTATGAACACTGAAGCTTTCTTT,CSVEAGMNTEAFF
TRBD1,TRBJ1-6,-,TRBV7-3,TGTGCCAGCAGCTTGGGACAGTTTAATTCACCCCTCCACTTT,CASSLGQFNSPLHF
-,TRBJ2-7,-,TRBV15,TGTGCCACCAGCAGAAGCCACGACAGGCGGGTGGACTTC,CATSRSHDRRVDF
-,TRBJ2-1,few,TRBV5-1,TGCGCCAGCAGCTTGGGCCAGTCCTACAATGAGCAGTTCTTC,CASSLGQSYNEQFF
TRBD1,TRBJ1-2,-,TRBV7-2,TGTGCCAGCAGCCCACAGGGGGATTATGGCTACACCTTC,CASSPQGDYGYTF
-,TRBJ1-2,-,TRBV2,TGTGCCAGCAGTGAAGCGCCCGGGATGGGTGGCTACACCTTC,CASSEAPGMGGYTF
-,TRBJ2-7,-,TRBV2,TGTGCCAGCAATTTTCAGGTATCCGCCTACGAGCAGTACTTC,CASNFQVSAYEQYF
-,TRBJ1-4,-,TRBV4-3,TGCGCCAGCAGCCAAGAGGTAGGGGAATACGAAAAACTGTTTTTT,CASSQEVGEYEKLFF
-,TRBJ2-3,-,TRBV29-1,TGCAGCGTCCCCCCCGGCGGGACTAGCACAGATACGCAGTATTTT,CSVPPGGTSTDTQYF
TRBD2,TRBJ2-5,-,TRBV5-6,TGTGCCAGCAGCTTCGGCGGGGGGTCCCAAGAGACCCAGTACTTC,CASSFGGGSQETQYF
-,TRBJ2-7,-,TRBV5-1,TGCGCCAGCAGCTTGGAGGGGGTAGGTCACGAGCAGTACTTC,CASSLEGVGHEQYF
-,TRBJ1-2,-,TRBV19,TGTGCCAGTAGTAGAGCAGGGGACTACAACTATGGCTACACCTTC,CASSRAGDYNYGYTF
TRBD1,TRBJ2-7,-,TRBV7-9,TGTGCCAGCAGCTCACAGGGGGCGCGGGAGCAGTACTTC,CASSSQGAREQYF
-,TRBJ1-2,-,TRBV5-4,TGTGCCAGCAGCTTGAATGTCAGAAACTATGGCTACACCTTC,CASSLNVRNYGYTF
-,TRBJ1-1,once,TRBV27,TGTGCCAGCAGTTTATCGTTTTCGGGGTACACTGAAGCTTTCTTT,CASSLSFSGYTEAFF
-,TRBJ2-3,-,TRBV4-3,TGCGCCAGCAACAACAGGGTGGGAGATACGCAGTATTTT,CASNNRVGDTQYF
TRBD1,TRBJ1-1,-,TRBV7-2,TGTGCCAGCAGCCACAGGGGGCGACCCACTGAAGCTTTCTTT,CASSHRGRPTEAFF
-,TRBJ1-2,once,TRBV4-3,TGCGCCAGCAGCCAAGGTTGGAGCAGCGGCTATGGCTACACCTTC,CASSQGWSSGYGYTF
-,TRBJ1-1,-,TRBV27,TGTGCCAGCAGTTTATCCACAGGGTTGAACACTGAAGCTTTCTTT,CASSLSTGLNTEAFF
-,TRBJ1-1,-,TRBV7-2,TGTGCCAGCAGCAGTTACAGCTCACTGAACACTGAAGCTTTCTTT,CASSSYSSLNTEAFF
-,TRBJ2-3,-,TRBV5-1,TGCGCCAGCAGCAACCGGGACAAGCAACGTGGTACGCAGTATTTT,CASSNRDKQRGTQYF
-,TRBJ1-6,-,TRBV13,TGTGCCAGCAGCTTATCCTTGGGGAGGGCGAATTCACCCCTCCACTTT,CASSLSLGRANSPLHF
TRBD1,TRBJ1-1,-,TRBV18,TGTGCCAGCTCACCATCAACTCCGGGACAGGTGAACACTGAAGCTTTCTTT,CASSPSTPGQVNTEAFF
-,TRBJ1-2,-,TRBV5-1,TGCGCCAGCAGCTTGCGACCAAGACCGGACGGAGCAGCAAATTGGGGCGCGGGCTACACCTTC,CASSLRPRPDGAANWGAGYTF
-,TRBJ1-5,once,TRBV6-5,TGTGCCAGCAGTACGGGGAAGGGGCCCCAGCATTTT,CASSTGKGPQHF
-,TRBJ1-5,-,TRBV28,TGTGCCAGCAGTCTTCCGGGTAGGGGGAACAATCAGCCCCAGCATTTT,CASSLPGRGNNQPQHF
TRBD1,TRBJ1-1,-,TRBV6-5,TGTGCCAGCAGCCGACAGGGCTGGGAAGCTTTCTTT,CASSRQGWEAFF
TRBD1,TRBJ1-1,-,TRBV19,TGTGCCAGTAGTTCATACAGGGGAGGAGGGAACACTGAAGCTTTCTTT,CASSSYRGGGNTEAFF